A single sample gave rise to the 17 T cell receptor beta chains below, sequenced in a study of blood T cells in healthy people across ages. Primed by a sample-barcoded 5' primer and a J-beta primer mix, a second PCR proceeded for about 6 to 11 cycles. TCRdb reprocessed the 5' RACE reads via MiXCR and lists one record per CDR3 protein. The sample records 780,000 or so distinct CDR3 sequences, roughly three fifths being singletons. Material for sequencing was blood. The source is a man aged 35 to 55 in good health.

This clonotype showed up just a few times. CDR3 nucleotides: TGTGCCAGCAGCTTAACATCGACCGACTATGGCTACACCTTC. Translating it yields CASSLTSTDYGYTF. The chain has TRBV7-3 and TRBJ1-2; D remains unclear. V was pared by 0 bases and J by 3 bases, with 8 bases between. Germline lookup yields CDR1 SGHTA and CDR2 FQGTGA. The CDR3 sequence is 14 residues long.

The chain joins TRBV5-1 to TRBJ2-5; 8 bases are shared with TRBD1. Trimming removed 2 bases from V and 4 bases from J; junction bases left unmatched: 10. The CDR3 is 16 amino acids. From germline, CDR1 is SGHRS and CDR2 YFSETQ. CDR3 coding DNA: TGCGCCAGCAGCTTTAATGGCCTCGGACAGGGAGAGACCCAGTACTTC. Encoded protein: CASSFNGLGQGETQYF.

The CDR3 sequence: CAISADQYENNEQFF. The CDR3 DNA follows: TGTGCCATCAGTGCAGACCAGTATGAAAACAATGAGCAGTTCTTC. The chain carries TRBV10-3 and TRBJ2-1, with D uncertain. Per germline, CDR1 ENHRY and CDR2 SYGVKD. Trimming shortened V by 4 bases and J by 5 bases, and 15 bases separated the two germline ends. This CDR3 has 15 amino acids.

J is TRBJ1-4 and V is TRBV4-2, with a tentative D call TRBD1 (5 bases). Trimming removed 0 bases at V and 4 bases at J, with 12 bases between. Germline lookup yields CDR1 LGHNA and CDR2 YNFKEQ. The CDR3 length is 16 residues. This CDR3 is CASSQDELTVNEKLFF. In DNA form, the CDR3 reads TGTGCCAGCAGCCAAGATGAGCTGACAGTTAATGAAAAACTGTTTTTT.

The DNA for the CDR3 is TGTGCCAGCAGCTTAGCTGAGCAGTTCTTC. It translates to CASSLAEQFF. The chain carries TRBV7-9 and TRBJ2-1, with D uncertain. The CDR3 length is 10 residues. The ends were cut back, 0 bases at V and 9 bases at J, with 0 bases in the middle. Germline CDR1 is SEHNR and CDR2 is FQNEAQ (reference sequence).

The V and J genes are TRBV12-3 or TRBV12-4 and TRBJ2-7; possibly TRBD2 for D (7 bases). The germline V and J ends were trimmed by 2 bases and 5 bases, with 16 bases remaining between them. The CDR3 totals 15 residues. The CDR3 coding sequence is TGTGCCAGCAGTTTAATGGCGGGGGCTCTGGACGAGCAGTACTTC. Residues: CASSLMAGALDEQYF.

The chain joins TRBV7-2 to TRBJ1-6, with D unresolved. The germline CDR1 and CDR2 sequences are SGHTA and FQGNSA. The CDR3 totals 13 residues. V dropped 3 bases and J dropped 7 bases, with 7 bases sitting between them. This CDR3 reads CASSFPVNSPLHF. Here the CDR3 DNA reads TGTGCCAGCAGCTTCCCCGTAAATTCACCCCTCCACTTT.

The CDR3 is CASSGTGGFTGELFF. The CDR3 DNA is TGTGCCAGCAGCGGGACAGGGGGTTTCACCGGGGAGCTGTTTTTT. The chain combines TRBV27 with TRBJ2-2; 11 bases fit TRBD1. The CDR3 has 15 amino acids. Looked up from germline, CDR1 is MNHEY and CDR2 is SMNVEV (reference sequence). V dropped 6 bases and J dropped 4; count of bases not matched to a gene: 4.

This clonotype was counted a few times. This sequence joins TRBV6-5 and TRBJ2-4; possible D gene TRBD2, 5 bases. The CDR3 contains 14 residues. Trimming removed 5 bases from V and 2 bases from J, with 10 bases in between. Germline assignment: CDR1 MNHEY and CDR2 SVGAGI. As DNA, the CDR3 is TGTGCCAGCAGTCCCCGGGGAACCAAAAACATTCAGTACTTC. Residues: CASSPRGTKNIQYF.

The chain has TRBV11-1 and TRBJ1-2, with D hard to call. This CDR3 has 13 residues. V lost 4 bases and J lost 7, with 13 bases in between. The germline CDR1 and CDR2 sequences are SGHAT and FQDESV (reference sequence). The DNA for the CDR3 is TGTGCCAGCAGCTCGTTGGGAGGACGTGGCTACACCTTC. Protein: CASSSLGGRGYTF.

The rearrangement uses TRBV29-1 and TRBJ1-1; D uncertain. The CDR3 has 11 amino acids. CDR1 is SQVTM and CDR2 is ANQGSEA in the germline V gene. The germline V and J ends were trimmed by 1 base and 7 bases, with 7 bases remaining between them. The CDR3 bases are TGCAGCGTTGAAGTCGGCCATGAAGCTTTCTTT. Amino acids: CSVEVGHEAFF.

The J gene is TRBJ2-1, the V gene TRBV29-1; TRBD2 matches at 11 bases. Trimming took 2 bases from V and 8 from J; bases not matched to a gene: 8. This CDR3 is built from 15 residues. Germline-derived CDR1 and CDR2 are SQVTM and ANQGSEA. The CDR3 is CSVEKGTSGGDEQFF. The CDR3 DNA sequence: TGCAGCGTTGAAAAGGGGACTAGCGGAGGGGATGAGCAGTTCTTC.

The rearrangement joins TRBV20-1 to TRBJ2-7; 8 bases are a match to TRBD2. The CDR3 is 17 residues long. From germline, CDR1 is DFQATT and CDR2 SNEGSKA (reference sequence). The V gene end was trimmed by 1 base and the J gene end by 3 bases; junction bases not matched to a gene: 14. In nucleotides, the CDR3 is TGCAGTGCTAGAGGAGCGGGAGAGGGCCTCGCCAGCTACGAGCAGTACTTC. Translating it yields CSARGAGEGLASYEQYF.

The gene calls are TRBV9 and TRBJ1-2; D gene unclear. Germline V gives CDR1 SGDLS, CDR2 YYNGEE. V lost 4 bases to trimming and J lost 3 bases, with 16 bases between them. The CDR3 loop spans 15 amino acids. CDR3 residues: CASSPDPGGDYGYTF. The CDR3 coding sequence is TGTGCCAGCAGCCCGGACCCGGGCGGGGACTATGGCTACACCTTC.

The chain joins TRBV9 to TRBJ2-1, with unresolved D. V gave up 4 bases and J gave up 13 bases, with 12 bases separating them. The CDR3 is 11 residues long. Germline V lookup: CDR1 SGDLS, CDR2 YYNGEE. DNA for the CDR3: TGTGCCAGCAGCCCCGGGCTCGGACAGTTCTTC. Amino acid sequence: CASSPGLGQFF. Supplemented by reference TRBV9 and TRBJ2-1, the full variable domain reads DSGVTQTPKHLITATGQRVTLRCSPRSGDLSVYWYQQSLDQGLQFLIQYYNGEERAKGNILERFSAQQFPDLHSELNLSSLELGDSALYFCASSPGLGQFFGPGTRLTVL.

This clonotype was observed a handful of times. As DNA, the CDR3 is TGTGCCAGCAGACCTAAACTGACGGAGTACGTTGGGAATGAGCAGTTCTTC. Translating it yields CASRPKLTEYVGNEQFF. V and J are TRBV12-3 or TRBV12-4 and TRBJ2-1; D gene uncertain. The CDR3 contains 17 residues. Trimming took 6 bases from V and 7 from J, leaving 25 bases between them.

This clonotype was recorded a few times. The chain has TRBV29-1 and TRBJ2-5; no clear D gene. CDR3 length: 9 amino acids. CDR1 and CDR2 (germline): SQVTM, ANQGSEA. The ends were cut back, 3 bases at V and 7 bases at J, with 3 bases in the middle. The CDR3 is CSVEGTQYF. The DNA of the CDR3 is TGCAGCGTTGAGGGGACCCAGTACTTC.